The entry below describes one T cell receptor beta chain. Its antigen is currently unknown. The TCR library protocol was used to attach unique molecular identifiers. These identifiers were attached to individual cDNA molecules. TCRdb used MiXCR to reprocess the 5' RACE reads, holding one entry per CDR3 protein. Of 100,000 to 120,000 distinct CDR3 sequences in the sample, over 10% were seen once. The data are from a study of early T cells in non-severe SARS-CoV-2 infection. Whole-study results and caveats: The study's VDJdb matching favored anti-spike CD8 responses and missed private and CD4 specificities.

The sequencing here drew on whole blood, taken at baseline. This sequence was found in an adult who was a healthcare worker with PCR-confirmed SARS-CoV-2 infection or an uninfected control (not recorded which).

CDR3 loop: CASSVHRVSYEQYF. DNA for the CDR3: TGTGCCAGCAGCGTCCACAGGGTGTCCTACGAGCAGTACTTC. The rearrangement joins TRBV5-5 to TRBJ2-7, with D perhaps TRBD1 (6 bases). Germline V lookup: CDR1 SGHKS, CDR2 YYEKEE (reference sequence). V lost 4 bases to trimming and J lost 1 base, with 12 bases between them. The CDR3 sequence is 14 residues long.